What follows are 12 T cell receptor beta chains derived from one specimen sequenced in a study of blood T cell repertoires in COVID-19. Clones were sequenced by immunoSEQ multiplex PCR, and TCRdb holds only the in-frame ones, with some missing. The table shows nearly 50,000 clones, with around 84% occurring only once. Sequencing was done on a sample of peripheral blood. The receptors stem from a woman over 75 with COVID-19, enrolled during active disease.

The J gene is TRBJ2-1, the V gene TRBV12-3 or TRBV12-4, with D unclear. This CDR3 is 13 amino acids long. Trimming left V 0 bases short and J 10 bases short, with 10 bases between. In nucleotides, the CDR3 is TGTGCCAGCAGTTTAGCGGGCAGGAACGAGCAGTTCTTC. It specifies CASSLAGRNEQFF.

This sequence joins TRBV20-1 and TRBJ1-5; 7 nucleotides line up with TRBD1. With 3 bases clipped from V and 0 bases from J, the junction kept 8 bases outside the gene matches. The CDR3 is 16 amino acids. Germline CDR1 DFQATT, CDR2 SNEGSKA (reference sequence). DNA for the CDR3: TGCAGTGCTAGTGGGACAGCCAGGGATAGCAATCAGCCCCAGCATTTT. Translating it yields CSASGTARDSNQPQHF.

The chain carries TRBV7-6 and TRBJ2-3; TRBD1 aligns across 8 bases. The trim removed 2 bases at V and 2 bases at J, leaving 3 bases unmatched. Germline V CDR1 and CDR2: SGHVS, FNYEAQ. This CDR3 region has 15 residues. CDR3 sequence (DNA): TGTGCCAGCAGCTTAATGCAGGGGGCCACAGATACGCAGTATTTT. This encodes CASSLMQGATDTQYF. The full variable domain, in which reference TRBV7-6 and TRBJ2-3 provide the parts outside the CDR3, is GAGVSQSPRYKVTKRGQDVALRCDPISGHVSLYWYRQALGQGPEFLTYFNYEAQQDKSGLPNDRFSAERPEGSISTLTIQRTEQRDSAMYRCASSLMQGATDTQYFGPGTRLTVL.

This clone was seen just once. The chain links TRBV7-9 to TRBJ1-4, with D possibly TRBD1 on 6 matching bases. The germline V gene has CDR1 SEHNR and CDR2 FQNEAQ (reference sequence). This CDR3 region has 14 residues. The V and J ends lost 5 bases and 4 bases respectively, with 11 bases between them. The CDR3 region has the DNA TGTGCCAGCAGCCGGGACATCGGTAATGAAAAACTGTTTTTT. Translated: CASSRDIGNEKLFF.

The chain joins TRBV18 to TRBJ2-7; D possibly corresponds to TRBD2 (5 bases). This CDR3 is built from 14 residues. CDR1 and CDR2 (germline): KGHSH, LQKENI. Trimming removed 3 bases at V and 4 bases at J, with 13 bases between. This CDR3 is CASSPTTLGYEQYF. The CDR3 DNA is TGTGCCAGCTCACCGACTACCCTTGGTTACGAGCAGTACTTC.

The chain carries TRBV7-2 and TRBJ2-3; 9 bases fit TRBD1. Germline CDR1 is SGHTA and CDR2 is FQGNSA. The CDR3 totals 17 residues. After removal of 2 bases from V and 0 bases from J, the junction contained 6 bases not matched to a gene. The CDR3, as DNA: TGTGCCAGCAGCTTAAGGGTGGACAGGGGTAGCACAGATACGCAGTATTTT. Its translation is CASSLRVDRGSTDTQYF.

The rearrangement joins TRBV7-2 to TRBJ2-3; TRBD2 might be the D (6 bases). The germline gives CDR1 SGHTA, CDR2 FQGNSA. V was pared by 5 bases and J by 3 bases, with 15 bases between. The CDR3 sequence is 15 residues long. CDR3 region: CASSTGASETDTQYF. CDR3 nucleotide sequence: TGTGCCAGCAGCACTGGGGCTAGCGAGACAGATACGCAGTATTTT.

In this sample, this clone turned up once. The genes are TRBV28 and TRBJ1-5; 7 bases agree with TRBD1. The V segment lost 5 bases and the J segment 4 bases; nucleotides outside the gene matches: 8. Germline CDR1 reads MDHEN; CDR2 reads SYDVKM. The CDR3 totals 15 residues. In DNA, the CDR3 is TGTGCCAGCAGTCCGCTGACAGGGCCAAATCAGCCCCAGCATTTT. Its translation: CASSPLTGPNQPQHF. The entire variable domain, with the rest obtained from reference TRBV28 and TRBJ1-5, is as follows: DVKVTQSSRYLVKRTGEKVFLECVQDMDHENMFWYRQDPGLGLRLIYFSYDVKMKEKGDIPEGYSVSREKKERFSLILESASTNQTSMYLCASSPLTGPNQPQHFGDGTRLSIL.

This chain uses TRBV7-9 with TRBJ1-1; tentative D call: TRBD1 (6 bases). The germline V and J ends were trimmed by 5 bases and 4 bases, with 11 bases remaining between them. This CDR3 has 13 residues. Germline CDR1 is SEHNR and CDR2 is FQNEAQ (reference sequence). In nucleotides, the CDR3 is TGTGCCAGCAGCCTAGGACAGAGCACTGAAGCTTTCTTT. This translates into CASSLGQSTEAFF.

The chain combines TRBV4-1 with TRBJ1-5; a weak D match, TRBD1 (5 bases). The CDR3 runs 14 residues. CDR1 and CDR2 (germline): MGHRA, YSYEKL. Trimming took 2 bases from V and 9 from J, leaving 14 bases between them. This CDR3 is CASSQLQGLRPQHF. The CDR3 coding sequence is TGCGCCAGCAGCCAACTTCAGGGTTTGAGGCCCCAGCATTTT.

V and J are TRBV5-1 and TRBJ2-3; 14 positions agree with TRBD2. The CDR3 consists of 18 residues. V lost 4 bases, J lost 0 bases, and 7 bases stayed unmatched. Germline assignment: CDR1 SGHRS and CDR2 YFSETQ. Here the CDR3 reads CASSRRTSGGSSTDTQYF. The CDR3 DNA follows: TGCGCCAGCAGCCGAAGGACTAGCGGGGGGTCTAGCACAGATACGCAGTATTTT.

The chain uses TRBV5-4 and TRBJ1-2; D possibly corresponds to TRBD1 (6 bases). CDR3 size: 16 residues. In germline, CDR1 is SGHNT, CDR2 YYREEE (reference sequence). Deletions cut 3 bases from V and 6 bases from J, with 21 bases between. The CDR3, as DNA: TGTGCCAGCAGCTCCGGGTTTACAGGGACAAAAGATGGCTACACCTTC. Protein: CASSSGFTGTKDGYTF.